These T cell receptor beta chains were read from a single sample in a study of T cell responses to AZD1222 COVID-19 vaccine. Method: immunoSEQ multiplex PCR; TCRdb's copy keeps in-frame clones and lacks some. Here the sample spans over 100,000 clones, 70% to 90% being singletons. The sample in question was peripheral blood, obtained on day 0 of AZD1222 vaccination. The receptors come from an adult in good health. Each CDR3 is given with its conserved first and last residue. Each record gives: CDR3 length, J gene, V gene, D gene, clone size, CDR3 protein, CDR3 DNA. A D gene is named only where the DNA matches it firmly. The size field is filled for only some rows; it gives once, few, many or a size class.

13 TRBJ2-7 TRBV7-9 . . CASSSSGPYEQYF TGTGCCAGCAGCTCGTCCGGGCCCTACGAGCAGTACTTC
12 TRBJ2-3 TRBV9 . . CASSAPNHTQYF TGTGCCAGCAGCGCTCCCAATCATACGCAGTATTTT
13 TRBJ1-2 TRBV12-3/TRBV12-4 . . CASSLQALYGYTF TGTGCCAGCAGCCTCCAGGCACTCTATGGCTACACCTTC
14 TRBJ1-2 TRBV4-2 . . CASSQGQVEYGYTF TGTGCCAGCAGCCAAGGACAGGTGGAATATGGCTACACCTTC
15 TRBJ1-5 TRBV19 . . CASSIPGDSNQPQHF TGTGCCAGTAGTATCCCAGGAGATAGCAATCAGCCCCAGCATTTT
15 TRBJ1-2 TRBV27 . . CASRFGGQYDYGYTF TGTGCCAGCAGGTTCGGCGGACAGTACGACTATGGCTACACCTTC
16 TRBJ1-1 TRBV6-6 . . CASSYGGAVGDTEAFF TGTGCCAGCAGTTACGGGGGGGCGGTCGGTGACACTGAAGCTTTCTTT
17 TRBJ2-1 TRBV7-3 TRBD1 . CASSLRPTGGLNNEQFF TGTGCCAGCAGCTTACGTCCGACAGGGGGCTTAAACAATGAGCAGTTCTTC
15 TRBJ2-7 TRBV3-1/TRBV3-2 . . CASSPREQQIYEQYF TGTGCCAGCAGCCCAAGAGAACAACAGATCTACGAGCAGTACTTC
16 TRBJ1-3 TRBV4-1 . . CASSPATEGSGNTIYF TGCGCCAGCAGCCCGGCGACTGAGGGCTCTGGAAACACCATATATTTT
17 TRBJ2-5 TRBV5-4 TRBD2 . CASSLGLRGGAGETQYF TGTGCCAGCAGCTTGGGACTTCGCGGGGGGGCGGGAGAGACCCAGTACTTC
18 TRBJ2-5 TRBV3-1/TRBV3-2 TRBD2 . CASSQEGLAGEPRETQYF TGTGCCAGCAGCCAAGAGGGGCTAGCGGGGGAGCCCCGGGAGACCCAGTACTTC
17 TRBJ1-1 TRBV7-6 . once CASSPRGVGVLNTEAFF TGTGCCAGCAGCCCGAGGGGGGTAGGGGTTCTGAACACTGAAGCTTTCTTT
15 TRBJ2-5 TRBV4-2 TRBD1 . CASSQDRTGGETQYF TGTGCCAGCAGCCAAGATAGGACAGGGGGAGAGACCCAGTACTTC
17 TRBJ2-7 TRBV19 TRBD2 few CASSIGSPGTSLYEQYF TGTGCCAGTAGTATCGGCTCCCCCGGGACTAGTCTCTACGAGCAGTACTTC
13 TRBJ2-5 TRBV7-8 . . CASSPGQWETQYF TGTGCCAGCAGCCCAGGACAGTGGGAGACCCAGTACTTC